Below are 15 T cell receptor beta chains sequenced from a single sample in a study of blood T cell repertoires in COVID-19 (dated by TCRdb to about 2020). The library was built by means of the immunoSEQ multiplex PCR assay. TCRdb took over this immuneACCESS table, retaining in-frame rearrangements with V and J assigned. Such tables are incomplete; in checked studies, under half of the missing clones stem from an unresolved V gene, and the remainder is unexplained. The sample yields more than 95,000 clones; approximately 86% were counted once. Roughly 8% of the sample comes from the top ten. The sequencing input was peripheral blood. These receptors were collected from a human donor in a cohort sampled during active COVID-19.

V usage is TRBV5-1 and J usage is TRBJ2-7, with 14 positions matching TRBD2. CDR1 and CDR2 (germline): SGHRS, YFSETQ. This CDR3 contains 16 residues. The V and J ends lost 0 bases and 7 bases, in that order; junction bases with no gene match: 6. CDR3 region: CASSLAGTSGSFEQYF. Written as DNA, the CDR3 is TGCGCCAGCAGCTTGGCCGGGACTAGCGGGAGTTTTGAGCAGTACTTC.

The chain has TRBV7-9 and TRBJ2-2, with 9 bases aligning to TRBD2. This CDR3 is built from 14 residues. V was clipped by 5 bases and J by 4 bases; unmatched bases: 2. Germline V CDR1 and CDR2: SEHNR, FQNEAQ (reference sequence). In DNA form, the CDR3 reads TGTGCCAGCAGCACAGCGGGAGGCACCGGGGAGCTGTTTTTT. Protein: CASSTAGGTGELFF. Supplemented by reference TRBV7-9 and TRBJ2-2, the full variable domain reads DTGVSQNPRHKITKRGQNVTFRCDPISEHNRLYWYRQTLGQGPEFLTYFQNEAQLEKSRLLSDRFSAERPKGSFSTLEIQRTEQGDSAMYLCASSTAGGTGELFFGEGSRLTVL.

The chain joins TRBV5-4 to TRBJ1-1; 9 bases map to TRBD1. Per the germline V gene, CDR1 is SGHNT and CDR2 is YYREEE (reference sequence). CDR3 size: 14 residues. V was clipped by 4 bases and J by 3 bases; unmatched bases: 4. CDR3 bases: TGTGCCAGCAGCCCCCGGGACAGGGACACTGAAGCTTTCTTT. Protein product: CASSPRDRDTEAFF.

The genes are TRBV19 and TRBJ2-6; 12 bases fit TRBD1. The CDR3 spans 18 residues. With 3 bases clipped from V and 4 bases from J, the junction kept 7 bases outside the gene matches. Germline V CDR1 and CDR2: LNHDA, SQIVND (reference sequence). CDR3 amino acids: CASSITGTGGAGANVLTF. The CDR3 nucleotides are TGTGCCAGTAGTATCACTGGGACAGGGGGCGCCGGGGCCAACGTCCTGACTTTC.

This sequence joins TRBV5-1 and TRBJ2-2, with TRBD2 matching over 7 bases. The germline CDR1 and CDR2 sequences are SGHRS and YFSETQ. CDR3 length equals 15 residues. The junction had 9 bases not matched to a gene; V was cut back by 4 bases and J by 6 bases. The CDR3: CASSPAAGWSGELFF. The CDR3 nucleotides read TGCGCCAGCAGCCCCGCAGCGGGATGGTCCGGGGAGCTGTTTTTT.

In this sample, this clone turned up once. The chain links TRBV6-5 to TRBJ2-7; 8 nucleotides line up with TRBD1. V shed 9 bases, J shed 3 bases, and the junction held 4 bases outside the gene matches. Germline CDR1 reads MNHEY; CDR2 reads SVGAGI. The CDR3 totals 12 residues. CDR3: CASHTGGYEQYF. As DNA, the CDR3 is TGTGCCAGTCACACAGGGGGCTACGAGCAGTACTTC.

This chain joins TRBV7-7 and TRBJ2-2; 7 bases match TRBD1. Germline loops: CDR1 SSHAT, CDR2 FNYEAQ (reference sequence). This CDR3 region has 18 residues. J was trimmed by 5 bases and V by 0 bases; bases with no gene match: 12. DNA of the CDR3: TGTGCCAGCAGCTTAGCGCCAACAGGGGCGCGAGGGACCGGGGAGCTGTTTTTT. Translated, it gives CASSLAPTGARGTGELFF.

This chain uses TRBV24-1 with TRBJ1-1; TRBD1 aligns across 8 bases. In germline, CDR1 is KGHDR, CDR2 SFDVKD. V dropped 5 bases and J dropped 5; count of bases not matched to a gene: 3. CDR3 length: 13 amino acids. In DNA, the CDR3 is TGTGCCACCAGTGGACAGGGGAGGACTGAAGCTTTCTTT. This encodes CATSGQGRTEAFF.

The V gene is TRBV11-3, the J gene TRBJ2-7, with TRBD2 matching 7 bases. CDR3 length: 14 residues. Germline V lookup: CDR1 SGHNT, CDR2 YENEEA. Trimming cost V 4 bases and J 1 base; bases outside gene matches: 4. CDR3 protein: CASSYISGSYEQYF. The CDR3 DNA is TGTGCCAGCAGCTACATTAGCGGGTCCTACGAGCAGTACTTC.

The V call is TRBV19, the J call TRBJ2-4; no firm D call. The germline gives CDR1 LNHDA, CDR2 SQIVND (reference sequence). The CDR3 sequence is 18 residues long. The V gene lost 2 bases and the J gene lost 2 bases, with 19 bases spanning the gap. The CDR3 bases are TGTGCCAGTAGTATAAGAGGCTCCAAGAGCCTATCCAAAAACATTCAGTACTTC. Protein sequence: CASSIRGSKSLSKNIQYF. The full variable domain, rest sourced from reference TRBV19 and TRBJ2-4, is DGGITQSPKYLFRKEGQNVTLSCEQNLNHDAMYWYRQDPGQGLRLIYYSQIVNDFQKGDIAEGYSVSREKKESFPLTVTSAQKNPTAFYLCASSIRGSKSLSKNIQYFGAGTRLSVL.

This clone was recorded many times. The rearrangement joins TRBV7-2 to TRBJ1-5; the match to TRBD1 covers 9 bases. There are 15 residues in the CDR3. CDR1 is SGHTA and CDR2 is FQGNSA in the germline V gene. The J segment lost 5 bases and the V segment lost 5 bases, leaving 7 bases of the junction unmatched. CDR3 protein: CASSLRQGGDQPQHF. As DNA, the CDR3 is TGTGCCAGCAGCCTAAGACAGGGGGGAGATCAGCCCCAGCATTTT.

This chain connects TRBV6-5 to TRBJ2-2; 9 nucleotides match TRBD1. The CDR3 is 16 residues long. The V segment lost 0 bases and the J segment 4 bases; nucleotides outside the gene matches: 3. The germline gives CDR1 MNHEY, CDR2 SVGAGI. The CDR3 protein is CASSYSDRGSTGELFF. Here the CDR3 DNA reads TGTGCCAGCAGTTACTCGGACAGGGGATCCACCGGGGAGCTGTTTTTT.

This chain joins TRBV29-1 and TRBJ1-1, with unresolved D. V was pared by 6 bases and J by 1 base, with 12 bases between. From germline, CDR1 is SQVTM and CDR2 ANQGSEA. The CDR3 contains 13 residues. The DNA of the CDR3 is TGCAGCGTACGAGACCCAGGGAACACTGAAGCTTTCTTT. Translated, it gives CSVRDPGNTEAFF.

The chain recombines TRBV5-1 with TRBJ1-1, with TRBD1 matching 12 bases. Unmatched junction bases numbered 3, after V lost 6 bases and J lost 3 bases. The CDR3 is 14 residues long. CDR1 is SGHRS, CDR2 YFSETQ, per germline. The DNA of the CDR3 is TGCGCCAGCACCGGGACAGGGGGCGACACTGAAGCTTTCTTT. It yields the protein CASTGTGGDTEAFF.

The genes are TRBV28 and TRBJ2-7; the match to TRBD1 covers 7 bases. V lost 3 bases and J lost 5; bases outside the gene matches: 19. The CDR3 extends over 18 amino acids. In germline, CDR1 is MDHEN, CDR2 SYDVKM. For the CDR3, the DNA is TGTGCCAGCAGTTTCCCTTTGGGGTACAGGGGAAGCAGGAACGAGCAGTACTTC. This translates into CASSFPLGYRGSRNEQYF.